The 30 T cell receptor beta chains reported below all come from one sample, sequenced in a study of blood T cells in healthy people across ages. Primers used in a second PCR of about 6 to 11 cycles were a sample-barcoded 5' primer and a J-beta primer mix. TCRdb processed the 5' RACE reads anew with MiXCR; each CDR3 protein has one entry. The sample contains about 800,000 distinct CDR3 sequences, about 62% of which appear only once. Sequencing was done on a sample of blood. The receptors derive from a young man in good health.

The genes are TRBV7-9 and TRBJ1-2; unclear D gene. The CDR3 extends over 12 amino acids. Per germline, CDR1 SEHNR and CDR2 FQNEAQ (reference sequence). The ends were cut back, 0 bases at V and 8 bases at J, with 7 bases in the middle. This chain's CDR3 is CASSLAAGGYTF. The CDR3 region has the DNA TGTGCCAGCAGCTTAGCGGCAGGAGGCTACACCTTC.

This rearrangement joins TRBV13 to TRBJ2-5; no definite D call. CDR1 PRHDT and CDR2 FYEKMQ come from the germline V gene (reference sequence). CDR3 length equals 11 residues. V lost 2 bases to trimming and J lost 11 bases, with 9 bases between them. CDR3 in amino acids: CASSLREEQYF. CDR3 in DNA: TGTGCCAGCAGCTTAAGGGAAGAGCAGTACTTC.

Only a few counts were recorded for this clonotype. The chain recombines TRBV7-2 with TRBJ2-3; D is possibly TRBD2 (6 bases). The CDR3 sequence is 16 residues long. Between the trimmed V and J ends, which lost 1 base and 3 bases, there was a span of 14 bases. Germline V CDR1 and CDR2: SGHTA, FQGNSA. The CDR3: CASSLVGEARTDTQYF. The CDR3 DNA is TGTGCCAGCAGCTTAGTCGGGGAGGCTAGGACAGATACGCAGTATTTT.

The chain links TRBV4-3 to TRBJ2-5; tentatively, D is TRBD1 (5 bases). Germline V gives CDR1 LGHNA, CDR2 YSLEER. V dropped 4 bases and J dropped 2 bases, with 14 bases sitting between them. The CDR3 is 15 amino acids. CDR3 DNA sequence: TGCGCCAGCAGCCTCCAACGCAGGGCACAAGAGACCCAGTACTTC. It translates to CASSLQRRAQETQYF.

The chain carries TRBV6-1 and TRBJ1-2, with D hard to call. V lost 0 bases and J 6 bases, leaving 11 bases between the germline ends. The CDR3 length is 14 residues. Germline V CDR1 and CDR2: MNHNS, SASEGT. The CDR3 bases are TGTGCCAGCAGTGAAGCTCGCAGGTTGGATGGCTACACCTTC. It is translated as CASSEARRLDGYTF.

The rearrangement links TRBV19 to TRBJ2-7, with TRBD2 identical over 7 bases. Unmatched junction bases numbered 9, after V lost 10 bases and J lost 3 bases. Per germline, CDR1 LNHDA and CDR2 SQIVND (reference sequence). This CDR3 is built from 13 residues. The CDR3 DNA reads as TGTGCCACAGGGCGGGGGAGCTTCTACGAGCAGTACTTC. Its protein is CATGRGSFYEQYF.

The rearrangement joins TRBV2 to TRBJ2-4; D is unresolved. Germline V gene sequence: CDR1 SNHLY, CDR2 FYNNEI. The CDR3 extends over 13 amino acids. The V and J ends lost 5 bases and 3 bases respectively, with 8 bases between them. The CDR3: CASSLSFKNIQYF. CDR3 nucleotide sequence: TGTGCCAGCAGTCTCTCATTCAAAAACATTCAGTACTTC.

The chain uses TRBV6-1 and TRBJ2-7, with 10 bases aligning to TRBD1. The length of the CDR3 is 15 residues. The V segment lost 1 base and the J segment 5 bases; nucleotides outside the gene matches: 5. Germline V gives CDR1 MNHNS, CDR2 SASEGT. CDR3 sequence: CASSEETGGSDEQYF. The CDR3 nucleotides are TGTGCCAGCAGTGAAGAGACAGGGGGCAGCGACGAGCAGTACTTC.

This clonotype was found a few times. This chain connects TRBV7-2 to TRBJ1-2; D ambiguous. This CDR3 region has 15 residues. The V gene's germline CDR1 is SGHTA and CDR2 FQGNSA. Trimming stripped 5 bases from V and 7 bases from J, with 20 bases between. Written as DNA, the CDR3 is TGTGCCAGCAGCGCCAGTGGGGTGGCGGAGATTGGCTACACCTTC. Protein: CASSASGVAEIGYTF.

This clonotype was observed a few times. This sequence joins TRBV20-1 and TRBJ2-7, with D tentatively TRBD1 or TRBD2 (5 bases each). Trimming pared 3 bases from V and 2 bases from J, leaving 11 bases between. Germline-derived CDR1 and CDR2 are DFQATT and SNEGSKA (reference sequence). The CDR3 loop spans 13 amino acids. This CDR3 reads CSASSRDPYEQYF. The CDR3, as DNA: TGCAGTGCTAGTTCCAGGGACCCCTACGAGCAGTACTTC.

V usage is TRBV6-1 and J usage is TRBJ2-5, with 12 bases matching TRBD2. The DNA matches TRBJ2-7 better at its end, which makes the J call doubtful. CDR1 is MNHNS and CDR2 is SASEGT in the germline V gene. The CDR3 length is 15 residues. CDR3 bases: TGTGCCAGCAGTAGACTAGCGGGGGTAATCTACGAGCAGTACTTC. The encoded protein is CASSRLAGVIYEQYF.

At least ten counts were recorded for this clonotype. The J gene is TRBJ2-1, the V gene TRBV20-1; 8 nucleotides match TRBD2. The CDR3 is made up of 15 amino acids. With 0 bases clipped from V and 2 bases from J, the junction kept 3 bases outside the gene matches. Germline loops: CDR1 DFQATT, CDR2 SNEGSKA (reference sequence). The CDR3 DNA sequence: TGCAGTGCTAGAGAAAGCGGGAGCCCCTACAATGAGCAGTTCTTC. This encodes CSARESGSPYNEQFF.

Only a few counts were recorded for this clonotype. The chain is built from TRBV21-1 and TRBJ2-5. TRBV21-1 has pseudogene status. The length of the CDR3 is 15 residues. The chain's CDR3 is CASSKDTGDQETQYF. The CDR3 DNA reads as TGTGCCAGCAGCAAAGATACCGGCGATCAAGAGACCCAGTACTTC.

This rearrangement joins TRBV25-1 to TRBJ2-5, with 7 bases identical to TRBD2. This CDR3 is 13 amino acids long. V shed 11 bases and J 5 bases; nucleotides not matched to a gene: 11. The germline CDR1 and CDR2 sequences are MGHDK and SYGVNS. CDR3: CARRGGGGETQYF. The CDR3 DNA reads TGTGCCCGACGAGGCGGGGGTGGGGAGACCCAGTACTTC.

This clonotype was recorded once. The V and J genes are TRBV20-1 and TRBJ2-1; no definite D call. Trimming took 0 bases from V and 4 from J, leaving 19 bases between them. The CDR3 extends over 17 amino acids. Germline CDR1 DFQATT, CDR2 SNEGSKA (reference sequence). CDR3 in amino acids: CSARDFASTNPYNEQFF. The CDR3 DNA sequence: TGCAGTGCTAGAGATTTCGCGAGCACCAACCCTTACAATGAGCAGTTCTTC.

The gene calls are TRBV6-5 and TRBJ2-2, with D possibly being TRBD1 (6 bases). Trimming stripped 6 bases from V and 2 bases from J, with 13 bases between. Looked up from germline, CDR1 is MNHEY and CDR2 is SVGAGI. This CDR3 has 15 amino acids. CDR3 sequence reads: CASSPGTTNTGELFF. The CDR3 coding sequence is TGTGCCAGCAGCCCCGGGACAACAAACACCGGGGAGCTGTTTTTT.

The V call is TRBV20-1, the J call TRBJ1-2; D is perhaps TRBD1 (5 bases). CDR3 length: 13 amino acids. Germline CDR1 and CDR2: DFQATT and SNEGSKA (reference sequence). V was cut by 3 bases and J by 8 bases, with 16 bases left in between. In nucleotides, the CDR3 is TGCAGTGCTAGCCGTGGGGGAGTAAGAGGCTACACCTTC. Protein product: CSASRGGVRGYTF.

The chain is built from TRBV2 and TRBJ1-1; a weak D match, TRBD1 (5 bases). CDR1 and CDR2 from the germline V gene are SNHLY and FYNNEI. V was pared by 2 bases and J by 5 bases, with 9 bases between. This CDR3 is built from 13 residues. CDR3 bases: TGTGCCAGCAGTGAATTAGGGGAAACTGAAGCTTTCTTT. Translated: CASSELGETEAFF. Full variable domain (outside the CDR3, taken from reference TRBV2 and TRBJ1-1): EPEVTQTPSHQVTQMGQEVILRCVPISNHLYFYWYRQILGQKVEFLVSFYNNEISEKSEIFDDQFSVERPDGSNFTLKIRSTKLEDSAMYFCASSELGETEAFFGQGTRLTVV.

CDR3 DNA: TGCGCCAGCAGCCAAGAGTGGGTGATTGGGGCTAATGAGCAGTTCTTC. It is translated as CASSQEWVIGANEQFF. The chain has TRBV4-3 and TRBJ2-1; possible D gene TRBD1, 5 bases. Per the germline V gene, CDR1 is LGHNA and CDR2 is YSLEER. V dropped 0 bases and J dropped 7 bases, with 16 bases sitting between them. The CDR3 totals 16 residues.

The rearrangement uses TRBV4-3 and TRBJ2-1, with TRBD1 matching 7 bases. The CDR3 is made up of 16 amino acids. The V segment lost 3 bases and the J segment 0 bases; nucleotides outside the gene matches: 5. Germline V gene data show CDR1 as LGHNA and CDR2 as YSLEER. CDR3 nucleotides: TGCGCCAGCAGCCAGGCCGACAGGGCCTCCTACAATGAGCAGTTCTTC. This translates into CASSQADRASYNEQFF.

The rearrangement uses TRBV7-2 and TRBJ2-7; D perhaps matches TRBD2 (6 bases). The V and J ends lost 8 bases and 2 bases respectively, with 19 bases between them. CDR3 length equals 15 residues. CDR1 is SGHTA and CDR2 is FQGNSA in the germline V gene. This chain's CDR3 is CASGRDSGGTYEQYF. CDR3 sequence (DNA): TGTGCCAGCGGCAGGGATAGTGGGGGGACCTACGAGCAGTACTTC.

This chain links TRBV13 with TRBJ2-5; 8 positions match TRBD1. The V segment lost 3 bases and the J segment 5 bases; nucleotides outside the gene matches: 2. The CDR3 contains 13 residues. CDR1 is PRHDT, CDR2 FYEKMQ, per germline (reference sequence). CDR3 in DNA: TGTGCCAGCAGCTTGGACAGGGTTGAGACCCAGTACTTC. Its translation: CASSLDRVETQYF. The variable domain in full, with the rest retrieved from reference TRBV13 and TRBJ2-5, is AAGVIQSPRHLIKEKRETATLKCYPIPRHDTVYWYQQGPGQDPQFLISFYEKMQSDKGSIPDRFSAQQFSDYHSELNMSSLELGDSALYFCASSLDRVETQYFGPGTRLLVL.

The V call is TRBV3-1, the J call TRBJ2-1, with D perhaps given as TRBD1 or TRBD2 (6 bases each). The V gene's germline CDR1 is LGHDT and CDR2 YNNKEL (reference sequence). CDR3 length: 15 amino acids. V shed 4 bases and J shed 9 bases, with 19 bases lying between them. The CDR3 spells CASSPGAGTGIEQFF. DNA for the CDR3: TGTGCCAGCAGCCCGGGGGCGGGAACGGGGATTGAGCAGTTCTTC.

This clonotype occurred a few times. The chain has TRBV20-1 and TRBJ1-5; 8 nucleotides line up with TRBD1. Germline values: CDR1 DFQATT, CDR2 SNEGSKA (reference sequence). V shed 5 bases, J shed 6 bases, and the junction held 6 bases outside the gene matches. The CDR3 consists of 13 residues. This CDR3 is CSAGGQGGQPQHF. In DNA form, the CDR3 reads TGCAGTGCTGGAGGACAGGGCGGTCAGCCCCAGCATTTT.

The table lists this clonotype with a few counts. The V call is TRBV7-2, the J call TRBJ2-1; 9 nucleotides agree with TRBD2. The CDR3 has 15 amino acids. V was clipped by 2 bases and J by 8 bases; unmatched bases: 7. The germline V gene has CDR1 SGHTA and CDR2 FQGNSA. The CDR3 region is CASSLQRGAVYEQFF. The CDR3 DNA reads as TGTGCCAGCAGCTTACAGCGGGGGGCAGTCTATGAGCAGTTCTTC.

V and J are TRBV20-1 and TRBJ2-7; 10 nucleotides align to TRBD2. This CDR3 contains 14 residues. The germline V gene encodes CDR1 DFQATT and CDR2 SNEGSKA (reference sequence). The junction had 9 bases not matched to a gene; V was cut back by 6 bases and J by 4 bases. The CDR3 sequence is CSATVLAGGYEQYF. CDR3 sequence (DNA): TGCAGTGCAACCGTATTAGCGGGAGGATACGAGCAGTACTTC.

The chain links TRBV7-2 to TRBJ2-5; D is uncertain. Trimming left V 1 base short and J 2 bases short, with 14 bases between. The germline V gene encodes CDR1 SGHTA and CDR2 FQGNSA. The CDR3 runs to 16 residues. The CDR3 DNA sequence: TGTGCCAGCAGCTTAGACGGCGAAGGGATTCAAGAGACCCAGTACTTC. It yields the protein CASSLDGEGIQETQYF.

The chain links TRBV9 to TRBJ2-6; D is uncertain. The CDR3 loop spans 19 amino acids. Germline CDR1 is SGDLS and CDR2 is YYNGEE. Trimming left V 3 bases short and J 0 bases short, with 19 bases between. CDR3 residues: CASSATFSPQDSGANVLTF. CDR3 bases: TGTGCCAGCAGCGCGACGTTTAGCCCGCAGGACTCTGGGGCCAACGTCCTGACTTTC.

This chain joins TRBV6-2 or TRBV6-3 and TRBJ2-1; 12 bases match TRBD2. The CDR3 consists of 17 residues. V trimming: 4 bases; J trimming: 4 bases; junction bases outside the gene matches: 8. Germline V gene data show CDR1 as MNHEY and CDR2 as SVGEGT. The CDR3 bases are TGTGCCAGCAGTTCCCTGACTAGCGGGAGCCCTTACAATGAGCAGTTCTTC. This encodes CASSSLTSGSPYNEQFF.

The chain joins TRBV6-5 to TRBJ2-1; 8 nucleotides align to TRBD2. The CDR3 sequence is 18 residues long. The germline V gene has CDR1 MNHEY and CDR2 SVGAGI. Losses at the gene ends were 6 bases for V and 8 bases for J; bases not matched to a gene: 21. CDR3: CASSYGTSRVRMNDEQFF. In DNA form, the CDR3 reads TGTGCCAGCAGCTACGGGACTAGTAGAGTCAGGATGAACGATGAGCAGTTCTTC.